This passage covers 26 T cell receptor beta chains from one sample sequenced in a study of technical replicates of blood from a handful of donors. Produced via immunoSEQ multiplex PCR; TCRdb's table is partial and in-frame only. Of almost 55,000 clones listed, 94% are singletons. The sequenced material came from T cells isolated from PBMCs. The source is a human donor in good health.

J is TRBJ2-7 and V is TRBV28, with TRBD1 identical over 8 bases. This CDR3 contains 14 residues. The germline V gene encodes CDR1 MDHEN and CDR2 SYDVKM. The V segment lost 5 bases and the J segment 1 base; nucleotides outside the gene matches: 4. CDR3 amino acids: CASSPGQGSYEQYF. The CDR3 nucleotides read TGTGCCAGCAGTCCTGGACAGGGATCCTACGAGCAGTACTTC.

This chain connects TRBV6-5 to TRBJ1-1, with D maybe TRBD1 (5 bases). V dropped 4 bases and J dropped 9 bases, with 12 bases sitting between them. Germline values: CDR1 MNHEY, CDR2 SVGAGI. The CDR3 is 12 residues long. The CDR3 DNA reads as TGTGCCAGCAGTTCCCGGGACTTTCAAGCTTTCTTT. Its translation is CASSSRDFQAFF.

V gene TRBV5-1 combines with J gene TRBJ2-3; 8 nucleotides agree with TRBD2. CDR3 size: 16 residues. The germline V gene has CDR1 SGHRS and CDR2 YFSETQ. J gave up 0 bases and V 3 bases, and 6 bases lay outside the gene matches. This chain's CDR3 is CASSSLLAGSTDTQYF. CDR3 bases: TGCGCCAGCAGCTCGCTTCTAGCGGGTAGCACAGATACGCAGTATTTT.

The chain carries TRBV6-5 and TRBJ2-1; D perhaps matches TRBD1 (5 bases). The ends were cut back, 7 bases at V and 9 bases at J, with 19 bases in the middle. From germline, CDR1 is MNHEY and CDR2 SVGAGI. CDR3 length: 14 amino acids. The DNA of the CDR3 is TGTGCCAGCATCCCGTCCGGCAGGGTAGGTGAGCAGTTCTTC. Translation gives CASIPSGRVGEQFF.

The V gene is TRBV12-5, the J gene TRBJ2-5; possible D gene TRBD2, 6 bases. The CDR3 extends over 14 amino acids. Trimming cost V 3 bases and J 2 bases, with 10 bases left between them. The germline V gene has CDR1 LGHNT and CDR2 FRNRAP. The CDR3 DNA is TGTGCTAGTGGTTTAGGCGGGGTACAAGAGACCCAGTACTTC. It yields the protein CASGLGGVQETQYF.

This chain connects TRBV29-1 to TRBJ2-7, with a weak D call TRBD1 (6 bases). Looked up from germline, CDR1 is SQVTM and CDR2 is ANQGSEA. This CDR3 comprises 14 residues. Trimming removed 3 bases at V and 7 bases at J, with 19 bases between. CDR3 in DNA: TGCAGCGTTGAGGGAGACAGGATAGGTAATGAGCAGTACTTC. Translated: CSVEGDRIGNEQYF.

A single count supports this clone. The J gene is TRBJ2-7, the V gene TRBV7-8; D possibly corresponds to TRBD1 (6 bases). Germline V CDR1 and CDR2: SGHVS, FQNEAQ. CDR3 size: 14 residues. V was pared by 5 bases and J by 2 bases, with 13 bases between. Written as DNA, the CDR3 is TGTGCCAGCAGCCCGAGGACAGAAACCTACGAGCAGTACTTC. As protein: CASSPRTETYEQYF.

This chain links TRBV7-2 with TRBJ2-3; 9 nucleotides agree with TRBD2. The CDR3 length is 16 residues. V was clipped by 4 bases and J by 2 bases; unmatched bases: 7. Germline V gene data show CDR1 as SGHTA and CDR2 as FQGNSA. The CDR3 reads CASSSWTSANTDTQYF. CDR3 sequence (DNA): TGTGCCAGCAGCTCCTGGACTAGCGCCAACACAGATACGCAGTATTTT.

The V and J genes are TRBV7-6 and TRBJ1-2; a weak D match, TRBD1 (5 bases). From germline, CDR1 is SGHVS and CDR2 FNYEAQ. This CDR3 is built from 15 residues. Trimming pared 5 bases from V and 0 bases from J, leaving 13 bases between. The CDR3 bases are TGTGCCAGCAGCCAGCACAGGACGCCTAACTATGGCTACACCTTC. Protein: CASSQHRTPNYGYTF.

CDR3 protein: CASSYSRSGNTIYF. As DNA, the CDR3 is TGTGCCAGCAGTTACAGTCGGTCTGGAAACACCATATATTTT. V is TRBV6-5 and J is TRBJ1-3, with D unclear. V dropped 2 bases and J dropped 1 base, with 6 bases sitting between them. The germline V gene has CDR1 MNHEY and CDR2 SVGAGI. The CDR3 sequence is 14 residues long.

This clone was counted a single time. This sequence joins TRBV18 and TRBJ1-2; D uncertain. Germline V gives CDR1 KGHSH, CDR2 LQKENI. V dropped 2 bases and J dropped 8 bases, with 6 bases sitting between them. This CDR3 has 11 amino acids. The chain's CDR3 is CASSPGSGYTF. DNA of the CDR3: TGTGCCAGCTCACCAGGGAGCGGCTACACCTTC.

This rearrangement joins TRBV7-3 to TRBJ2-2; no clear D gene. The CDR3 extends over 13 amino acids. The germline gives CDR1 SGHTA, CDR2 FQGTGA. Trimming shortened V by 6 bases and J by 1 base, and 6 bases separated the two germline ends. CDR3 in amino acids: CASSYRNTGELFF. The CDR3 DNA sequence: TGTGCCAGCAGTTACAGGAACACCGGGGAGCTGTTTTTT.

V and J are TRBV28 and TRBJ2-7; possibly TRBD2 for D (5 bases). Germline-derived CDR1 and CDR2 are MDHEN and SYDVKM. The CDR3 is 15 amino acids. Trimming left V 3 bases short and J 2 bases short, with 14 bases between. In DNA, the CDR3 is TGTGCCAGCAGTTTCCGGGGTCCAGCGCCCTACGAGCAGTACTTC. Translating gives CASSFRGPAPYEQYF.

The rearrangement joins TRBV7-6 to TRBJ2-1, with 10 bases matching TRBD2. V gave up 6 bases and J gave up 9 bases; unmatched junction bases: 17. CDR1 is SGHVS, CDR2 FNYEAQ, per germline. The CDR3 has 17 amino acids. CDR3 in DNA: TGTGCCAGCAGTACCAAAGAGATAAGCGGGAGGGCGGGTGAGCAGTTCTTC. Its translation: CASSTKEISGRAGEQFF.

The chain joins TRBV11-3 to TRBJ2-7; D perhaps matches TRBD2 (6 bases). The V end was cut by 1 base, the J end by 1 base, with 11 bases between. CDR3 length: 15 residues. The germline gives CDR1 SGHNT, CDR2 YENEEA. The CDR3 sequence: CASSLGGDQSYEQYF. CDR3 coding DNA: TGTGCCAGCAGCTTAGGGGGGGACCAGTCCTACGAGCAGTACTTC. The full variable domain, its missing parts supplied by reference TRBV11-3 and TRBJ2-7, is EAGVVQSPRYKIIEKKQPVAFWCNPISGHNTLYWYLQNLGQGPELLIRYENEEAVDDSQLPKDRFSAERLKGVDSTLKIQPAELGDSAVYLCASSLGGDQSYEQYFGPGTRLTVT.

The chain carries TRBV5-1 and TRBJ2-7, with 7 bases aligning to TRBD1. Trimming at V came to 3 bases and at J to 6 bases, leaving 12 bases not matched to a gene. This CDR3 is built from 15 residues. Germline assignment: CDR1 SGHRS and CDR2 YFSETQ. The CDR3 spells CASSSARDSFVEQYF. The CDR3 DNA is TGCGCCAGCAGCTCCGCCCGGGACAGTTTTGTCGAGCAGTACTTC.

This chain links TRBV9 with TRBJ2-1; 13 bases line up with TRBD2. V shed 4 bases, J shed 7 bases, and the junction held 5 bases outside the gene matches. The CDR3 loop spans 15 amino acids. Germline V lookup: CDR1 SGDLS, CDR2 YYNGEE. CDR3 DNA: TGTGCCAGCAGCCCATCGGGACTAGCGGGGAATGAGCAGTTCTTC. Protein sequence: CASSPSGLAGNEQFF.

The chain employs TRBV11-1 and TRBJ2-5, with 9 positions matching TRBD1. Per the germline V gene, CDR1 is SGHAT and CDR2 is FQDESV (reference sequence). CDR3 length: 16 amino acids. The ends lost 5 bases at V and 1 base at J; junction bases unmatched: 8. DNA for the CDR3: TGTGCCAGCAGCCCGGGACAGGGTTTATCCCAAGAGACCCAGTACTTC. The encoded protein is CASSPGQGLSQETQYF.

The chain couples TRBV10-3 to TRBJ2-3, with D possibly TRBD1 on 6 matching bases. This CDR3 has 15 residues. Between the trimmed V and J ends, which lost 6 bases and 1 base, there was a span of 14 bases. CDR1 and CDR2 from the germline V gene are ENHRY and SYGVKD. CDR3: CAIRDSPRGTDTQYF. The CDR3 DNA follows: TGTGCCATCAGGGACAGCCCCCGAGGCACAGATACGCAGTATTTT.

The chain has TRBV29-1 and TRBJ2-7; TRBD1 matches 10 bases. The CDR3 totals 16 residues. After removal of 7 bases from V and 5 bases from J, the junction contained 17 bases not matched to a gene. The germline V gene encodes CDR1 SQVTM and CDR2 ANQGSEA. The CDR3 region has the DNA TGCAGCGCACTAGGGCTGCCGGGACAGGGGTCGAACGAGCAGTACTTC. Protein: CSALGLPGQGSNEQYF.

This clone was seen only once. V gene TRBV15 combines with J gene TRBJ1-4; no firm D call. Trimming cost V 3 bases and J 6 bases, with 11 bases left between them. CDR1 and CDR2 (germline): LNHNV, YYDKDF (reference sequence). This CDR3 has 14 residues. The CDR3 is CATSSPGGHEKLFF. CDR3 coding DNA: TGTGCCACCAGCAGTCCGGGAGGCCATGAAAAACTGTTTTTT.

The J gene is TRBJ2-3, the V gene TRBV7-9; 7 nucleotides agree with TRBD2. From germline, CDR1 is SEHNR and CDR2 FQNEAQ (reference sequence). The CDR3 is made up of 15 amino acids. The trim removed 5 bases at V and 5 bases at J, leaving 10 bases unmatched. Written as DNA, the CDR3 is TGTGCCAGCAGCCTGGGCCACGGGGAGGGAGATACGCAGTATTTT. Protein product: CASSLGHGEGDTQYF. Based on the CDR3 plus reference TRBV7-9 and TRBJ2-3, the full variable domain is DTGVSQNPRHKITKRGQNVTFRCDPISEHNRLYWYRQTLGQGPEFLTYFQNEAQLEKSRLLSDRFSAERPKGSFSTLEIQRTEQGDSAMYLCASSLGHGEGDTQYFGPGTRLTVL.

The V and J genes are TRBV7-3 and TRBJ2-2; D unresolved. Trimming took off 0 bases at V and 2 bases at J, with 10 bases between the two ends. CDR3 length: 16 residues. In germline, CDR1 is SGHTA, CDR2 FQGTGA. In DNA form, the CDR3 reads TGTGCCAGCAGCTTAACACACCTAGTTAACACCGGGGAGCTGTTTTTT. Translation: CASSLTHLVNTGELFF.

V is TRBV11-3 and J is TRBJ2-7, with D unresolved. This CDR3 has 12 residues. CDR1 is SGHNT and CDR2 is YENEEA in the germline V gene. The germline V and J ends were trimmed by 5 bases and 4 bases, with 9 bases remaining between them. CDR3 DNA: TGTGCCAGCAGCAGTTCGAGTTACGAGCAGTACTTC. Amino acid sequence: CASSSSSYEQYF.

The CDR3 region is CASSLDSWETQYF. The DNA for the CDR3 is TGTGCCAGCAGCTTGGACAGTTGGGAGACCCAGTACTTC. This chain links TRBV7-3 with TRBJ2-5, with D perhaps TRBD1 (6 bases). The germline V gene encodes CDR1 SGHTA and CDR2 FQGTGA. Trimming removed 3 bases from V and 5 bases from J, with 10 bases in between. The CDR3 totals 13 residues. Full variable domain (outside the CDR3, taken from reference TRBV7-3 and TRBJ2-5): GAGVSQTPSNKVTEKGKYVELRCDPISGHTALYWYRQSLGQGPEFLIYFQGTGAADDSGLPNDRFFAVRPEGSVSTLKIQRTERGDSAVYLCASSLDSWETQYFGPGTRLLVL.

CDR3 nucleotide sequence: TGTGCCAGCAGCCGAACTCCCGGGGAAGCCTACGAGCAGTACTTC. Translating gives CASSRTPGEAYEQYF. The chain employs TRBV28 and TRBJ2-7; the D gene is possibly TRBD2 (5 bases). In germline, CDR1 is MDHEN, CDR2 SYDVKM. The ends were cut back, 6 bases at V and 2 bases at J, with 17 bases in the middle. The CDR3 has 15 amino acids. Together with reference TRBV28 and TRBJ2-7, the CDR3 gives the full variable domain: DVKVTQSSRYLVKRTGEKVFLECVQDMDHENMFWYRQDPGLGLRLIYFSYDVKMKEKGDIPEGYSVSREKKERFSLILESASTNQTSMYLCASSRTPGEAYEQYFGPGTRLTVT.